Presented here are 10 T cell receptor beta chains from one specimen sequenced in a study of blood T cell repertoires in COVID-19. Measured with immunoSEQ multiplex PCR; TCRdb has only the in-frame clones, and not every one. In the table there are about 150,000 clones, roughly 84% of which are singletons. The source material was peripheral blood. Receptor source: a man at least 80 years old with COVID-19, enrolled during active disease.

The table lists this clone with a count of one. The V call is TRBV5-1, the J call TRBJ1-2; 8 bases align to TRBD1. The CDR3 runs to 13 residues. Germline-derived CDR1 and CDR2 are SGHRS and YFSETQ. The ends lost 2 bases at V and 7 bases at J; junction bases unmatched: 4. The CDR3 loop is CASSLDRGGGYTF. Written as DNA, the CDR3 is TGCGCCAGCAGCTTAGACAGGGGTGGTGGCTACACCTTC.

The chain has TRBV5-1 and TRBJ1-4; 9 bases line up with TRBD1. The germline gives CDR1 SGHRS, CDR2 YFSETQ. V lost 4 bases, J lost 7 bases, and 8 bases stayed unmatched. The CDR3 contains 15 residues. CDR3 coding DNA: TGCGCCAGCAGCCAACCGGGACAGGGATCTGAAAAACTGTTTTTT. The encoded protein is CASSQPGQGSEKLFF. The full variable domain, its missing parts supplied by reference TRBV5-1 and TRBJ1-4, is KAGVTQTPRYLIKTRGQQVTLSCSPISGHRSVSWYQQTPGQGLQFLFEYFSETQRNKGNFPGRFSGRQFSNSRSEMNVSTLELGDSALYLCASSQPGQGSEKLFFGSGTQLSVL.

V gene TRBV3-1 (or the pseudogene TRBV3-2) combines with J gene TRBJ1-1, with TRBD1 as a possible D gene (5 bases). Germline CDR1 LGHDT, CDR2 YNNKEL (reference sequence). V was shortened by 4 bases and J by 3 bases, with 9 bases between the two germline ends. The CDR3 length is 13 residues. For the CDR3, the DNA is TGTGCCAGCAGCCGGGGGGGACACACTGAAGCTTTCTTT. Its translation is CASSRGGHTEAFF.

This clone was seen just once. The chain links TRBV6-4 to TRBJ2-7; perhaps TRBD2 as D (7 bases). Germline V gene lookup returns CDR1 MRHNA and CDR2 SNTAGT. Trimming cost V 5 bases and J 2 bases, with 13 bases left between them. This CDR3 contains 14 residues. The CDR3 DNA reads TGTGCCAGCAGTTGGGGGGGGGCGCCCTACGAGCAGTACTTC. Its translation is CASSWGGAPYEQYF.

The chain joins TRBV19 to TRBJ1-5, with 7 bases fitting TRBD1. From germline, CDR1 is LNHDA and CDR2 SQIVND (reference sequence). The CDR3 loop spans 15 amino acids. V was clipped by 5 bases and J by 2 bases; unmatched bases: 6. CDR3 residues: CASSPRQGGNQPQHF. In DNA form, the CDR3 reads TGTGCCAGTAGTCCCCGACAGGGAGGCAATCAGCCCCAGCATTTT.

The CDR3 DNA is TGTGCCAGCAGCTTAGAGGCTAGCGGGGTTCGCGGGGAGCTGTTTTTT. It encodes CASSLEASGVRGELFF. The rearrangement joins TRBV7-6 to TRBJ2-2; 9 nucleotides match TRBD2. The CDR3 is made up of 16 amino acids. V shed 1 base, J shed 7 bases, and the junction held 7 bases outside the gene matches. Germline lookup yields CDR1 SGHVS and CDR2 FNYEAQ.

This sequence joins TRBV3-1 (or the pseudogene TRBV3-2) and TRBJ1-4; D ambiguous. The CDR3 runs 13 residues. V lost 2 bases to trimming and J lost 5 bases, with 6 bases between them. CDR1 is LGHDT and CDR2 is YNNKEL in the germline V gene (reference sequence). The chain's CDR3 is CASSQFLNEKLFF. CDR3 DNA sequence: TGTGCCAGCAGCCAATTCCTAAATGAAAAACTGTTTTTT.

The gene calls are TRBV6-5 and TRBJ1-2; a possible D gene is TRBD1 (5 bases). The CDR3 is made up of 16 amino acids. Trimming removed 4 bases at V and 8 bases at J, with 23 bases between. CDR1 is MNHEY and CDR2 is SVGAGI in the germline V gene. CDR3 loop: CASSSIASGSARGYTF. The CDR3, as DNA: TGTGCCAGCAGTTCGATAGCTTCAGGGTCCGCCCGAGGCTACACCTTC.

The genes are TRBV19 and TRBJ1-1, with D unclear. The CDR3 length is 13 residues. The germline V and J ends were trimmed by 2 bases and 1 base, with 5 bases remaining between them. The germline gives CDR1 LNHDA, CDR2 SQIVND (reference sequence). In DNA form, the CDR3 reads TGTGCCAGTAGTATAAACAGGAACACTGAAGCTTTCTTT. Translation: CASSINRNTEAFF. The entire variable domain, with the rest obtained from reference TRBV19 and TRBJ1-1, is as follows: DGGITQSPKYLFRKEGQNVTLSCEQNLNHDAMYWYRQDPGQGLRLIYYSQIVNDFQKGDIAEGYSVSREKKESFPLTVTSAQKNPTAFYLCASSINRNTEAFFGQGTRLTVV.

The CDR3 is CASSDFVGSVNYGYTF. The CDR3 DNA reads TGTGCCAGCAGTGATTTCGTTGGCAGTGTTAACTATGGCTACACCTTC. The chain combines TRBV6-1 with TRBJ1-2, with no clear D. This CDR3 is 16 amino acids long. Per germline, CDR1 MNHNS and CDR2 SASEGT. Trimming removed 3 bases at V and 1 base at J, with 15 bases between.